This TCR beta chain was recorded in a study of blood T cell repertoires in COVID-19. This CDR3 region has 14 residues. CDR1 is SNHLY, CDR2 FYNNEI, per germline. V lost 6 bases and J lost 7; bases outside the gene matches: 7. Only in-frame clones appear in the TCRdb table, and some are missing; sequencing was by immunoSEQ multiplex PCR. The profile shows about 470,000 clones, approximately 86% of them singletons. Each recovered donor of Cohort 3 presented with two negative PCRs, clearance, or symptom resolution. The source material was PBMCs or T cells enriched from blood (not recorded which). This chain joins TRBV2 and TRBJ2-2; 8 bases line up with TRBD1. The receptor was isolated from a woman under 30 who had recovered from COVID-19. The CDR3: CASRDRAAVGELFF. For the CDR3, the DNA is TGTGCCAGCAGGGACAGGGCAGCGGTCGGGGAGCTGTTTTTT.